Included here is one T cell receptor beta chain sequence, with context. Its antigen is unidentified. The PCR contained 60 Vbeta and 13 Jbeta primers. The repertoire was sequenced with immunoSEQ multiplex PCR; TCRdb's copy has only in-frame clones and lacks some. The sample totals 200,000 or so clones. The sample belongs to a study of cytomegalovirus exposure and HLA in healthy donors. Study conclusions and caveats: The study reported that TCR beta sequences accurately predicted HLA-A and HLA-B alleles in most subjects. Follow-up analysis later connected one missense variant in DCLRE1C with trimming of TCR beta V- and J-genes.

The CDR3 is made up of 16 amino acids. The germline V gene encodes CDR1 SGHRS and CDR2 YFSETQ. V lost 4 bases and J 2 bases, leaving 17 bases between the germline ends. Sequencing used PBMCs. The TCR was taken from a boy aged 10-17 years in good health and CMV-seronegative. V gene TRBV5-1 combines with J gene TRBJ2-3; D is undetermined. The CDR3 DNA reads TGCGCCAGCAGCCCGGTCCCTCGGGTTCCCACAGATACGCAGTATTTT. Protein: CASSPVPRVPTDTQYF.